This is a list of T cell receptor beta chains from one sample in a study of T cells in Graves' hyperthyroidism and ophthalmopathy. TCRdb called the multiplex PCR reads again in MiXCR, with one record for every CDR3 protein. The data show about 350,000 distinct CDR3 sequences, roughly 13% seen once. Sequencing was performed on blood. These receptors originate from a woman aged 40 to 49 with Graves' ophthalmopathy. CDR3s include the opening cysteine and the closing phenylalanine or tryptophan.

V	J	CDR3
TRBV10-1	TRBJ2-7	CASSDPGQGVVEQYF
TRBV11-2	TRBJ1-5	CASSSRPGQGAGPHSNQPQHF
TRBV9	TRBJ2-1	CASSVGAPKLAGYNEQFF
TRBV20-1	TRBJ1-1	CSALRDSIQGTEAFF
TRBV6-2/TRBV6-3	TRBJ2-1	CASSPNLISGGYNEQFF
TRBV15	TRBJ2-7	CATRAGSYEQYF
TRBV7-2	TRBJ2-7	CASSSQGGDEQYF
TRBV7-2	TRBJ2-7	CASSLGQAYYEQYF
TRBV27	TRBJ2-7	CASSFLSQGGAYEQYF
TRBV20-1	TRBJ1-2	CSASPIGRGWSHGYTF
TRBV14	TRBJ2-7	CASSQFHEQYF
TRBV27	TRBJ2-5	CASSLSPNRVWETQYF
TRBV7-9	TRBJ2-1	CASSLYGGLTYNEQFF
TRBV24-1	TRBJ2-3	CATSDFLAGGTDTQYF
TRBV3-1	TRBJ2-3	CASSQGDSRTDTQYF
TRBV29-1	TRBJ2-3	CSVEKGGAAQYF
TRBV20-1	TRBJ2-1	CSAVRGVTYNEQFF
TRBV27	TRBJ1-6	CASSLGRFRNNSPLHF
TRBV30	TRBJ2-2	CAWSPLDGFGTGELFF
TRBV7-8	TRBJ1-6	CASSLGGAGDNSPLHF
TRBV15	TRBJ1-1	CATSRDQTLNTEAFF
TRBV10-3	TRBJ2-2	CAIRTSGGTGELFF
TRBV7-2	TRBJ2-7	CASSLYATSGYEQYF
TRBV12-3/TRBV12-4	TRBJ2-1	CASSSRWRGGPYNEQFF
TRBV29-1	TRBJ2-5	CSVGGKVARGGPETQYF
TRBV30	TRBJ1-2	CAWSLPPPARGYGYTF